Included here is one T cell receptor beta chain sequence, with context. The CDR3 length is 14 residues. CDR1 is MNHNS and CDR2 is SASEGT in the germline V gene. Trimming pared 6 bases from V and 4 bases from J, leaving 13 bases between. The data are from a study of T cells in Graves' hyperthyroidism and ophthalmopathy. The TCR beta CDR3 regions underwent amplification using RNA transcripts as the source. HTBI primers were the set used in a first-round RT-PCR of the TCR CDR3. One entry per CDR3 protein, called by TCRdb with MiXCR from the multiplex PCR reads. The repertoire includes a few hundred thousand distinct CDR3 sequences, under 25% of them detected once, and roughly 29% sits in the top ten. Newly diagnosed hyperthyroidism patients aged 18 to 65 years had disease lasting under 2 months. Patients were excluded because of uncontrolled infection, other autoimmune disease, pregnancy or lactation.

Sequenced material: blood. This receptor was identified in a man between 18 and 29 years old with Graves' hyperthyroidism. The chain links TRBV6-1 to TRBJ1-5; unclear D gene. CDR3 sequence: CASSSPRLNQPQHF. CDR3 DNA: TGTGCCAGCAGCTCCCCCCGGTTAAATCAGCCCCAGCATTTT.